Below, one T cell receptor beta chain is given with its context. V gave up 5 bases and J gave up 4 bases; unmatched junction bases: 11. Germline V lookup: CDR1 DFQATT, CDR2 SNEGSKA (reference sequence). CDR3 length equals 16 residues. Template switching added a universal primer site; cDNA carried unique molecular identifiers. TCRdb reprocessed the 5' RACE reads with MiXCR, giving one entry per CDR3 protein. The sample yields approximately 500,000 distinct CDR3 sequences, 20% to 25% seen once. The data originate from a study of identical twins. These data were also filed under a second study, of T cells expressing NK-cell markers. This second study says: CD3+CD56+NKG2C+, CD3+CD56+NKG2C- and CD3+CD56-NKG2C+ T cells, once sorted, supplied the TCR beta repertoires. One observes that, in several donors, these clonotypes were also the leading ones within the CD3+CD56-NKG2C+ fraction.

The receptor was isolated from a woman between 18 and 29 years old in good health. The sample taken for sequencing was CD4+ T cells sorted from blood. The V call is TRBV20-1, the J call TRBJ2-3; TRBD2 matches 11 bases. CDR3 region: CSASLIISGRADTQYF. Here the CDR3 DNA reads TGCAGTGCTTCCCTAATAATTAGCGGGAGGGCAGATACGCAGTATTTT.